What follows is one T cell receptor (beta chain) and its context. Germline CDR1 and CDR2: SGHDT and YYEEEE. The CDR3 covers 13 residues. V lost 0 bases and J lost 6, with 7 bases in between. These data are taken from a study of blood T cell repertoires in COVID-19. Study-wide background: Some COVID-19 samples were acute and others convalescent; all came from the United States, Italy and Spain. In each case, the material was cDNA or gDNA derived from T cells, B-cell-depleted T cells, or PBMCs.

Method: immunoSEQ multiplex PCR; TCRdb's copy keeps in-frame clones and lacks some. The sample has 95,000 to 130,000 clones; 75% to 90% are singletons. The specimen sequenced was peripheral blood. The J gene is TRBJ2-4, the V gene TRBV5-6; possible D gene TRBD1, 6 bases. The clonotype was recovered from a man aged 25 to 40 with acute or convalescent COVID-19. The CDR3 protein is CASSLGRGNIQYF. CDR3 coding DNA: TGTGCCAGCAGCTTGGGCAGGGGAAACATTCAGTACTTC.